This entry is about one T cell receptor (beta chain). There are 16 residues in the CDR3. Germline V gives CDR1 ENHRY, CDR2 SYGVKD. Germline trimming cut 3 bases from V and 5 bases from J; bases unmatched to any gene: 6. This record comes from a study of shared clonotypes between healthy human individuals. Profiling relied on immunoSEQ multiplex PCR, and the TCRdb table lists in-frame clones only, not all of them. The top ten clones hold approximately 0.13% of a sample with just over 2,000,000 clones, around 95% of them seen once. The healthy adult donors were HIV-negative and reported no recent acute infections or vaccinations.

V gene TRBV10-3 combines with J gene TRBJ2-2; 10 bases align to TRBD2. The sequenced sample consisted of naive CD4+ T cells sorted from blood. Subset here: CD45RA+ positively selected. The TCR sequence derives from a man aged 18 to 35 in good health. CDR3 protein: CAISDSGGTRTGELFF. The CDR3, as DNA: TGTGCCATCAGTGATAGCGGGGGGACGAGAACCGGGGAGCTGTTTTTT.